This TCR beta chain appears in the sequencing data of a study of beta chain features in type 1 diabetes (dated by TCRdb to 2016 to 2018). Regarding the complete study: Mean age, gender distribution, total cell number and subset yield did not differ between patients and healthy donors. A total of 107,917,701 sorted cells were examined across all samples, and the number of cells per subset was strongly correlated with RNA yield. The study compared TCRB repertoires of sorted circulating CD4+ T cell subsets between recently diagnosed type 1 diabetes patients and matched healthy donors. Naive and central memory subsets were obtained from all 30 or so donors, but regulatory and stem cell-like memory subsets were isolated from only 8 patients and roughly 8 healthy donors. Results the study describes overall, beyond this receptor: In all four CD4+ subsets, TCRB CDR3 length was moderately but significantly shorter in type 1 diabetes patients. Patients with type 1 diabetes made fewer insertions and deleted more nucleotides at VDJ recombination sites, implying thymic rearrangement abnormalities. Because cDNA was sequenced instead of genomic DNA, highly expressing activated cells could be over-represented, though the groups showed no difference in activation or CD3 levels. Shorter templates might be favored by PCR, yet because patient and control samples were amplified and corrected together, any such skew would affect both groups equally. Naive, central memory and regulatory TCRB repertoires appeared to be more similar among patients than among healthy donors. HLA sub-analyses involved small numbers of individuals, so any influence of HLA type on TCRB rearrangement remained unresolved.

The High Capacity cDNA Reverse Transcription Kit was used to reverse transcribe all of the isolated RNA, meaning that expressed TCRB transcripts were what got sequenced. Deep immunoSEQ sequencing was performed on naive, central memory and regulatory T cell samples, with an average of about 3.6 million total reads per sample. Sorted cells were lysed in RLT buffer and RNA was extracted with DNase-treated RNeasy Micro or Mini kits, depending on cell number. Each cell subset was processed separately to prevent cross-contamination, with patient and healthy donor samples processed together. Using the immunoSEQ multiplex PCR, TCRB sequences were amplified from cDNA into 87-bp fragments spanning the CDR3 region. Sequencing of the amplicons was performed on the Illumina HiSeq platform. In the original analysis: Synthetic template baselines were used to correct PCR bias computationally, reads within Hamming distance 2 were collapsed, and singletons that could not be merged were discarded. By aligning reads against IMGT, V, D and J genes, CDR3 length, and insertions or deletions at six rearrangement sites were assigned. Clonotype counts were normalized to sorted cell number within each subset before computing true diversity and Gini coefficients with the tcR R package. The overlap coefficient, calculated on TCRB nucleotide sequences, was used to quantify repertoire sharing. The table was pulled from immuneACCESS by TCRdb, which kept in-frame rearrangements only. Such tables lose some clones; where checked, under half of the loss comes from unresolved V genes, and the rest has no known cause. V and J calls and clone size are those listed in that table; D and trimming were worked out from the DNA. This sample lists some 110,000 clones; about 17% were detected once. The ten largest clonotypes hold roughly 2.5% of the sample.

A single peripheral blood draw of approximately 100 mL on average was collected from each donor into heparinised tubes. A BD FACSAria II and a panel including CD45RO, CCR7, CD25, CD127, CD95 and CD27 were used to sort naive, central memory, regulatory and stem cell-like memory CD4+ T cells. All sorted populations exceeded 95% purity. PBMCs were separated immediately by Lymphoprep density gradient centrifugation and were stained directly, without being cultured. To minimize batch effects, samples were stained and sorted in pairs, one healthy donor with one patient per experiment. This clone was seen a few times. It has no known antigen specificity. No base quality values were provided; no much bigger clone lies one nucleotide off. The CDR3 sequence holds 13 residues, the cysteine and phenylalanine included. Solely the CDR3 DNA is kept, with 39 bases framed from the first base. CDR1 and CDR2 are read off the germline V gene (reference sequence) as GTSNPN and SVGIG. The trim is 1 base for V and 5 bases for J, with a gap of 10 bases between the germline ends.

This chain joins TRBV30 to TRBJ2-3, and possibly TRBD2, on 6 matching bases. Sequencing was performed on central memory CD4+ T cells from blood. This TCR was recovered from a man younger than 45 with type 1 diabetes. The DNA reads TGTGCCTGGAGTGGACTAGATGGAGATACGCAGTATTTT. It specifies CAWSGLDGDTQYF.